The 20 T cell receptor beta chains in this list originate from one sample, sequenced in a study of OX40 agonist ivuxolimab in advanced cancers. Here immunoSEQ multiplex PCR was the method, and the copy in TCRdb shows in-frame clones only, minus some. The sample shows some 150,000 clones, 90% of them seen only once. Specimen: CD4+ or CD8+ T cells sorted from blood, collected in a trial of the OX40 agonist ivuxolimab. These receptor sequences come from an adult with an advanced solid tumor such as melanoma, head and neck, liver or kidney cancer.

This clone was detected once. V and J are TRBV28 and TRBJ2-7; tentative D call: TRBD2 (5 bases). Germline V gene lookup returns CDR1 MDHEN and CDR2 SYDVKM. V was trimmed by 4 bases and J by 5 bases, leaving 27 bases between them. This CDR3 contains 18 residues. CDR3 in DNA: TGTGCCAGCAGTTCGTACGAACTCTGGGAGCCCTGGGCCAACGAGCAGTACTTC. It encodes CASSSYELWEPWANEQYF.

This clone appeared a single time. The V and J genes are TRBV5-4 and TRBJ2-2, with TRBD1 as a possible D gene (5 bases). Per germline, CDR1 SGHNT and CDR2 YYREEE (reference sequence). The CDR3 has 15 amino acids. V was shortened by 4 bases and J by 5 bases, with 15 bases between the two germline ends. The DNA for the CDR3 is TGTGCCAGCAGCCAAGACAGAAGCCAGACCGGGGAGCTGTTTTTT. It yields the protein CASSQDRSQTGELFF.

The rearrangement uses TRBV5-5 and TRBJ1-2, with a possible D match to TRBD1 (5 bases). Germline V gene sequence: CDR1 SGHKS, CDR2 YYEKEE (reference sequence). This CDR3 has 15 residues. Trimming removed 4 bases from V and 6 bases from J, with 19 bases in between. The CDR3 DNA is TGTGCCAGCAGCGCGAATACCCTACCAGGGAATGGCTACACCTTC. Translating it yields CASSANTLPGNGYTF.

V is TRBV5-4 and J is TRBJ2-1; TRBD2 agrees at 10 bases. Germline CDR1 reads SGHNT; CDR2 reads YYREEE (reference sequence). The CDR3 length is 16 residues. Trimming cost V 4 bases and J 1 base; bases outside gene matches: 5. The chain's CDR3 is CASSEMTSGSYNEQFF. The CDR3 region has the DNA TGTGCCAGCAGCGAGATGACTAGCGGGTCCTACAATGAGCAGTTCTTC.

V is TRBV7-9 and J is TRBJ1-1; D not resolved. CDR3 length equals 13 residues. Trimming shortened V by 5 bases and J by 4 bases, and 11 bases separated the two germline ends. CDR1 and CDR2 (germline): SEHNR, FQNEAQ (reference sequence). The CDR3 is CASSLQEGTEAFF. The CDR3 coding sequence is TGTGCCAGCAGCCTCCAGGAGGGCACTGAAGCTTTCTTT.

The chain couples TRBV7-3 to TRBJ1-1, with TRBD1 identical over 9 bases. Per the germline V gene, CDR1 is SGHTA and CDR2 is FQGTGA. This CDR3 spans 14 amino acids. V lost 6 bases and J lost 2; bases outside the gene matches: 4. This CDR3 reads CASSFTGGNTEAFF. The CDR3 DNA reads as TGTGCCAGCAGTTTTACAGGGGGCAACACTGAAGCTTTCTTT.

This CDR3 reads CASSYQGIQSYEQYF. As DNA, the CDR3 is TGTGCCAGCAGTTATCAGGGAATTCAATCCTACGAGCAGTACTTC. This chain links TRBV6-6 with TRBJ2-7; maybe TRBD1 (5 bases). The CDR3 extends over 15 amino acids. V gave up 3 bases and J gave up 1 base, with 13 bases separating them. The germline gives CDR1 MNHNY, CDR2 SVGAGI (reference sequence).

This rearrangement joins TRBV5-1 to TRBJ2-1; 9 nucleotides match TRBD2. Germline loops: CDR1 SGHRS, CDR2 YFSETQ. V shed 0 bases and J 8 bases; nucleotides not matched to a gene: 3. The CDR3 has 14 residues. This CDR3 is CASSLALAGHEQFF. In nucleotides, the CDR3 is TGCGCCAGCAGCTTGGCCCTAGCGGGGCATGAGCAGTTCTTC.

The CDR3 DNA reads TGTGCCAGCAGTTACCGTCGGGACAGGGCGGTTTCCCTCCACTTT. It encodes CASSYRRDRAVSLHF. The chain combines TRBV6-5 with TRBJ1-6; TRBD1 matches 9 bases. Losses at the gene ends were 2 bases for V and 14 bases for J; bases not matched to a gene: 10. The length of the CDR3 is 15 residues. The V gene's germline CDR1 is MNHEY and CDR2 SVGAGI.

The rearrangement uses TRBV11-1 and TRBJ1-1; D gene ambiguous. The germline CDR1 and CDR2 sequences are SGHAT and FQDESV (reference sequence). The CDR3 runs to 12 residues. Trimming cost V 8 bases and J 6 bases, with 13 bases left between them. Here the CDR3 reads CASQVTDAEAFF. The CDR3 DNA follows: TGTGCCAGCCAGGTTACCGACGCTGAAGCTTTCTTT.

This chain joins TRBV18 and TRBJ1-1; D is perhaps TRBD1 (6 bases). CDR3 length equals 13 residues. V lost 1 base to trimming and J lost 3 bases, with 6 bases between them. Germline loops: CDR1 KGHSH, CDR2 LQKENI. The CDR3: CASSPHRDTEAFF. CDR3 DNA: TGTGCCAGCTCACCACACAGGGACACTGAAGCTTTCTTT. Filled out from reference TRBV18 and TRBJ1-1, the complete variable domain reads NAGVMQNPRHLVRRRGQEARLRCSPMKGHSHVYWYRQLPEEGLKFMVYLQKENIIDESGMPKERFSAEFPKEGPSILRIQQVVRGDSAAYFCASSPHRDTEAFFGQGTRLTVV.

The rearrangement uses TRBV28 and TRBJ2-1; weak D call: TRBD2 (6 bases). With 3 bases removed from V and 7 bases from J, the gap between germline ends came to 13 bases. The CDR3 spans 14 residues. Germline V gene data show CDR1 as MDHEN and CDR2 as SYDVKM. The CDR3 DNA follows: TGTGCCAGCAGTTTCCAATCGGGAGATAATGAGCAGTTCTTC. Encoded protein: CASSFQSGDNEQFF.

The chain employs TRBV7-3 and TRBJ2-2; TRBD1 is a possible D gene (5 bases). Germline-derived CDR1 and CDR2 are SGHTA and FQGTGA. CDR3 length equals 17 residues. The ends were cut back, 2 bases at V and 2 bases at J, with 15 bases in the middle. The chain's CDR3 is CASSLFGRAPNTGELFF. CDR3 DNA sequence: TGTGCCAGCAGCTTATTCGGCAGGGCGCCCAACACCGGGGAGCTGTTTTTT.

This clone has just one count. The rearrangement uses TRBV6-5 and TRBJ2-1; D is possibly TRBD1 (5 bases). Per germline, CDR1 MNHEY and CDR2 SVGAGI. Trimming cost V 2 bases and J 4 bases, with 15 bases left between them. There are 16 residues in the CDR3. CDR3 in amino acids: CASSYTRVSLYNEQFF. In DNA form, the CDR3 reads TGTGCCAGCAGTTACACCAGGGTTTCCCTTTACAATGAGCAGTTCTTC.

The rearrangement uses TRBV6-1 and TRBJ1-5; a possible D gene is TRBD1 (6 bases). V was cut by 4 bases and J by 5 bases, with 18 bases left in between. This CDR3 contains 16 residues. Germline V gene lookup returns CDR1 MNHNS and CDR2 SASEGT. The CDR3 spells CASSAAQGMIDQPQHF. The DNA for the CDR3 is TGTGCCAGCAGTGCGGCCCAGGGGATGATTGATCAGCCCCAGCATTTT.

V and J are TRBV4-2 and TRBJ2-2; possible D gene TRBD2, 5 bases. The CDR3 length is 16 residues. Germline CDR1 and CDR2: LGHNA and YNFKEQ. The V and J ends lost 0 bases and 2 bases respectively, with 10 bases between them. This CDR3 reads CASSQDGGPNTGELFF. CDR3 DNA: TGTGCCAGCAGCCAAGACGGCGGGCCTAACACCGGGGAGCTGTTTTTT.

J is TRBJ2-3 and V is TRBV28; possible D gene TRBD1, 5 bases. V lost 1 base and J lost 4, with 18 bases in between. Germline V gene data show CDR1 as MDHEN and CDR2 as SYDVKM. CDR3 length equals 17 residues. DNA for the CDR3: TGTGCCAGCAGTTTATTCACGGCAGGGCAGTTCGCAGATACGCAGTATTTT. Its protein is CASSLFTAGQFADTQYF.

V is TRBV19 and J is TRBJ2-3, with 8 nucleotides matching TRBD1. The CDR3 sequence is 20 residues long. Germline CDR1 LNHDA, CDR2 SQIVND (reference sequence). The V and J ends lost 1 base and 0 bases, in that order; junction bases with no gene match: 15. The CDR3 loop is CASSIAGTGILPTSTDTQYF. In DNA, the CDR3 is TGTGCCAGTAGTATAGCCGGGACAGGCATCCTCCCTACTAGCACAGATACGCAGTATTTT.

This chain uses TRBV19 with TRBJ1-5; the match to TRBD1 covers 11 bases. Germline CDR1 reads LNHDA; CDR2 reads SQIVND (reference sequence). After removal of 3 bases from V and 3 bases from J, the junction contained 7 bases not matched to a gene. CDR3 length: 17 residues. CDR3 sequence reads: CASSIERTGGFNQPQHF. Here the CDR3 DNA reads TGTGCCAGTAGTATCGAAAGGACAGGGGGCTTCAATCAGCCCCAGCATTTT.

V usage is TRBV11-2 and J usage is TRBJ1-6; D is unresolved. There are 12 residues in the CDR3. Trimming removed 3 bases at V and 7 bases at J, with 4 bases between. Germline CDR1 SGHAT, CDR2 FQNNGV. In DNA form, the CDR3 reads TGTGCCAGCAGCTTGGGAAATTCACCCCTCCACTTT. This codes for CASSLGNSPLHF.